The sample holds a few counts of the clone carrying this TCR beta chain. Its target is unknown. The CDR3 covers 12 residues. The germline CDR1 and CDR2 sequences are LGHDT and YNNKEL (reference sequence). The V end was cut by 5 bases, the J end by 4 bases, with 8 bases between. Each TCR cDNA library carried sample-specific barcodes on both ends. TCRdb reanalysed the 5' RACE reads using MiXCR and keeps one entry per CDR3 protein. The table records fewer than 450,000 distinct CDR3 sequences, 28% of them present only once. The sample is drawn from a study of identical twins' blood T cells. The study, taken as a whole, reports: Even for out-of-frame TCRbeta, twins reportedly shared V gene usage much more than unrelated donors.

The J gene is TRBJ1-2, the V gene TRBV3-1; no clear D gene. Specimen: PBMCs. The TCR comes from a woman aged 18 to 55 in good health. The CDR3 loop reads CASSWRLYGYTF. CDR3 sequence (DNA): TGTGCCAGCAGCTGGCGACTCTATGGCTACACCTTC.